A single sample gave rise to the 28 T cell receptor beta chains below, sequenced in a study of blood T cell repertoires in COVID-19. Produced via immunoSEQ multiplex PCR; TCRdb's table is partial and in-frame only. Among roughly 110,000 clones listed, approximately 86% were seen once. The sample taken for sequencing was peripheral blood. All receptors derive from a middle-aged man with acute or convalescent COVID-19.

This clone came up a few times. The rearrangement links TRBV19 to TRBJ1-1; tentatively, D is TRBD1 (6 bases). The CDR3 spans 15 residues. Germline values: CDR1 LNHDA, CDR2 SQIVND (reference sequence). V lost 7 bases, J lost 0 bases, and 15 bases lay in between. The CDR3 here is CASTPTGPMNTEAFF. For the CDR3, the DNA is TGTGCCAGTACCCCGACAGGTCCTATGAACACTGAAGCTTTCTTT.

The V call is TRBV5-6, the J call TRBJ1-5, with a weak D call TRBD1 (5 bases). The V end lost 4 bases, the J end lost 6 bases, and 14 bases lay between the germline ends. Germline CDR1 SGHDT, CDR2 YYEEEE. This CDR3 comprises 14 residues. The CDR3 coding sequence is TGTGCCAGCAGCCTAGGACAAGTCACTCAGCCCCAGCATTTT. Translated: CASSLGQVTQPQHF.

The CDR3 spells CASSSTGGSSYEQYF. The CDR3 nucleotides read TGCGCCAGCAGCTCTACAGGGGGTTCTTCCTACGAGCAGTACTTC. The rearrangement links TRBV5-1 to TRBJ2-7; 8 nucleotides align to TRBD1. This CDR3 has 15 amino acids. Germline assignment: CDR1 SGHRS and CDR2 YFSETQ. V was pared by 3 bases and J by 1 base, with 6 bases of the junction left unmatched.

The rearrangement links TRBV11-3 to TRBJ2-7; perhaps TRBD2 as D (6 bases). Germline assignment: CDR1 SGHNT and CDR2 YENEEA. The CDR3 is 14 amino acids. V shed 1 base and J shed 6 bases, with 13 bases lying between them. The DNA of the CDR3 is TGTGCCAGCAGCTTAGGCGGGGACGTCGGCGAGCAGTACTTC. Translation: CASSLGGDVGEQYF.

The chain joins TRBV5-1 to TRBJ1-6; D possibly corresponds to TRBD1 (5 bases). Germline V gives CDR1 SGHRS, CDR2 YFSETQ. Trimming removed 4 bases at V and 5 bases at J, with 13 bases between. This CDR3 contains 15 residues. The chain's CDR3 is CASSRAGTNNSPLHF. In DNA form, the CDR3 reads TGCGCCAGCAGCCGGGCAGGGACTAATAATTCACCCCTCCACTTT.

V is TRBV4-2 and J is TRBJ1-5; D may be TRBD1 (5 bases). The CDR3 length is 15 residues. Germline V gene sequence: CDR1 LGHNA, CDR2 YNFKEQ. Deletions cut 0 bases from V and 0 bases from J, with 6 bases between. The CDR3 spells CASSQDRVSNQPQHF. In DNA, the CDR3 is TGTGCCAGCAGCCAAGACAGGGTTAGCAATCAGCCCCAGCATTTT.

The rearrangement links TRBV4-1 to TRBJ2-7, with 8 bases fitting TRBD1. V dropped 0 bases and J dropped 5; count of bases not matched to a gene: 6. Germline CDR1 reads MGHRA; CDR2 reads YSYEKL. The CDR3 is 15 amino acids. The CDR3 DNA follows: TGCGCCAGCAGCCAAGAGTGGACAGGGATCGACGAGCAGTACTTC. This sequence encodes CASSQEWTGIDEQYF.

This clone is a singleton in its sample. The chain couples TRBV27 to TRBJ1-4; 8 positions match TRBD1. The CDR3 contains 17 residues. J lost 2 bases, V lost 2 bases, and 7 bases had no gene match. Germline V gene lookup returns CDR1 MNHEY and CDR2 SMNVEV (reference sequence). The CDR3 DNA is TGTGCCAGCAGTTTAGCGACGACAGGGGTCACTAATGAAAAACTGTTTTTT. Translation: CASSLATTGVTNEKLFF.

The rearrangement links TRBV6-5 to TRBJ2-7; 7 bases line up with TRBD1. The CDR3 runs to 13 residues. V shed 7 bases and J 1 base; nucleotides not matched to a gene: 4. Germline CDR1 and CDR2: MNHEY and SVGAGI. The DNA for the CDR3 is TGTGCCAGCACGGGGACAGATTCCTACGAGCAGTACTTC. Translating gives CASTGTDSYEQYF.

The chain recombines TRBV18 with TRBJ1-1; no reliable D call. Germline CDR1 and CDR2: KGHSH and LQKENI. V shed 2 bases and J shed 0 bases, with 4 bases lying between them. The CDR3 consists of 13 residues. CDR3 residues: CASSPALNTEAFF. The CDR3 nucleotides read TGTGCCAGCTCACCAGCGTTGAACACTGAAGCTTTCTTT.

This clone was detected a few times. The CDR3 DNA sequence: TGTGCCAGCAGTTTCGGTGGGGAGGTGAACACTGAAGCTTTCTTT. Translated, it gives CASSFGGEVNTEAFF. V and J are TRBV28 and TRBJ1-1, with no clear D. Germline assignment: CDR1 MDHEN and CDR2 SYDVKM. V lost 3 bases to trimming and J lost 0 bases, with 11 bases between them. This CDR3 is built from 15 residues.

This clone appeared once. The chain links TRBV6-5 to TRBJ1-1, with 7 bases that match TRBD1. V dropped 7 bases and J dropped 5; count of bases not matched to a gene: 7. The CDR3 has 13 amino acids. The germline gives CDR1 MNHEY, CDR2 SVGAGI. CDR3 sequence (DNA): TGTGCCAGCAACAGACAGGGTGGTACTGAAGCTTTCTTT. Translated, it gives CASNRQGGTEAFF.

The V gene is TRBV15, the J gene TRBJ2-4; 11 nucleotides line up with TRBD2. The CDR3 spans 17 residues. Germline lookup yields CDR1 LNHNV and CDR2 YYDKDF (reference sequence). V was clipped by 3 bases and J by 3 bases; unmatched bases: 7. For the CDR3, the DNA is TGTGCCACCAGCAGGGACCTAGCGGGAGGTTACAAAAACATTCAGTACTTC. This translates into CATSRDLAGGYKNIQYF.

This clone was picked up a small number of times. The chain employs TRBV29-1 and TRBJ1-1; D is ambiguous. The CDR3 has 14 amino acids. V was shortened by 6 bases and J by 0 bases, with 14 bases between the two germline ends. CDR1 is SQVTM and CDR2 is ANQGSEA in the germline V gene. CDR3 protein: CSVGPGPMNTEAFF. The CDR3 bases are TGCAGCGTGGGTCCGGGTCCCATGAACACTGAAGCTTTCTTT.

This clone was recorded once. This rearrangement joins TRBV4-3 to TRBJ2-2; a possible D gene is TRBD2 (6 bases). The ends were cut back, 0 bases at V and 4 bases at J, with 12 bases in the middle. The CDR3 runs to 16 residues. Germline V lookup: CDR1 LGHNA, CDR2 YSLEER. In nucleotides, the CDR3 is TGCGCCAGCAGCCAAGATCACGGAGGGACCACCGGGGAGCTGTTTTTT. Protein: CASSQDHGGTTGELFF.

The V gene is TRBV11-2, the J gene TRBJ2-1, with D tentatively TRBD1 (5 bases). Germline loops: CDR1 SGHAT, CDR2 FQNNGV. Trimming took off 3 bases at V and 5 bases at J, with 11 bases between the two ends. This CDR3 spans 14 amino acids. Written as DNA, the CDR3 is TGTGCCAGCAGCTTGTCGTCAGGGAACAATGAGCAGTTCTTC. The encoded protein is CASSLSSGNNEQFF.

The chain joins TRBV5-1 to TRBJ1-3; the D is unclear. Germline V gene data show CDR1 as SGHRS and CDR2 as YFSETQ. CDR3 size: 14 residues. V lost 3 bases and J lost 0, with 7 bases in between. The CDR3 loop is CASSSRSSGNTIYF. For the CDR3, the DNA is TGCGCCAGCAGCTCCAGATCCTCTGGAAACACCATATATTTT.

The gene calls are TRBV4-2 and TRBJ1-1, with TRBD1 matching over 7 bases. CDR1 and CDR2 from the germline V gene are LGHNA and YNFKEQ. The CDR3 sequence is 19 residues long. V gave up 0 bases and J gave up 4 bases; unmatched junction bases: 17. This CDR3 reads CASSQDPGQEAYRGTEAFF. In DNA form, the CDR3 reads TGTGCCAGCAGCCAAGATCCCGGACAGGAGGCCTATCGAGGCACTGAAGCTTTCTTT.

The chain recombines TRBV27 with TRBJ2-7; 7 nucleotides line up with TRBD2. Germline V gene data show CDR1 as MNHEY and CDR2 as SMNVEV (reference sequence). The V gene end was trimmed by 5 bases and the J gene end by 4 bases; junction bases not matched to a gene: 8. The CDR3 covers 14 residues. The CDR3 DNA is TGTGCCAGCAGTGTAAGCGGGGAGGGTTACGAGCAGTACTTC. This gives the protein CASSVSGEGYEQYF.

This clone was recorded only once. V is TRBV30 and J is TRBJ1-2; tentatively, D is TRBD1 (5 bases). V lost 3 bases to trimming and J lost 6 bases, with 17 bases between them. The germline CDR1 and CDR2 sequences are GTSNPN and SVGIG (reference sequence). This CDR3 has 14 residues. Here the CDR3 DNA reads TGTGCCTGGAGCGTACCAGAGGAAGGGGATGGCTACACCTTC. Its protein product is CAWSVPEEGDGYTF.

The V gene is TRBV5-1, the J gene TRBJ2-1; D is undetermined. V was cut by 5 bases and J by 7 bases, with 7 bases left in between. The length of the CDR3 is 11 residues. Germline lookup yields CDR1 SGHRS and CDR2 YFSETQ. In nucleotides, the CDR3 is TGCGCCAGCAGGGGCGAGAATGAGCAGTTCTTC. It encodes CASRGENEQFF.

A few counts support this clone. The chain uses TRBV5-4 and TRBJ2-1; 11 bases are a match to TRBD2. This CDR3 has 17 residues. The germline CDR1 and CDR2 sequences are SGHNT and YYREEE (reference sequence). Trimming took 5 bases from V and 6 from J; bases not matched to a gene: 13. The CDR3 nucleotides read TGTGCCAGCAGTCCCCGACCACTAGCGGGAGTAGGCAATGAGCAGTTCTTC. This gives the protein CASSPRPLAGVGNEQFF.

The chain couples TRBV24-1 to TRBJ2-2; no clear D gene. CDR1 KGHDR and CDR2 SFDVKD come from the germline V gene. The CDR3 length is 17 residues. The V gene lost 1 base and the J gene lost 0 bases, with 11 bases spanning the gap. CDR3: CATSDFSRMANTGELFF. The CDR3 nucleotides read TGTGCCACCAGTGATTTTTCGCGGATGGCGAACACCGGGGAGCTGTTTTTT.

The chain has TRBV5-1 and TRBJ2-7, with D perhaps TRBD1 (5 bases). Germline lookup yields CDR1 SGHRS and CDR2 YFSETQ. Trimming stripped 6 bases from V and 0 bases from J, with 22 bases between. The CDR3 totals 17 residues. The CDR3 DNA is TGCGCCAGCAAACCGCGGTTAGGGGATTTGAGCTCCTACGAGCAGTACTTC. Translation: CASKPRLGDLSSYEQYF.

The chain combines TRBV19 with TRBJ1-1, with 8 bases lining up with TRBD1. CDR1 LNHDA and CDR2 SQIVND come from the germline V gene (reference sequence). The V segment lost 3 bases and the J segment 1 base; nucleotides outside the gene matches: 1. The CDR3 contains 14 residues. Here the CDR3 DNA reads TGTGCCAGTAGTATCGGGACAGGGAACACTGAAGCTTTCTTT. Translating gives CASSIGTGNTEAFF.

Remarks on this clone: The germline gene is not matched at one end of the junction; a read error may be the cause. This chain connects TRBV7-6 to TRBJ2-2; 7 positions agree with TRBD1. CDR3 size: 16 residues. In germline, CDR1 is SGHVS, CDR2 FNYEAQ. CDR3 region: CASSLARGGGTGELFF. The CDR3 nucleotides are TGTGCCAGCAGCCTAGCCCGAGGGGGCGGCACCGGGGAGCTGTTTTTT.

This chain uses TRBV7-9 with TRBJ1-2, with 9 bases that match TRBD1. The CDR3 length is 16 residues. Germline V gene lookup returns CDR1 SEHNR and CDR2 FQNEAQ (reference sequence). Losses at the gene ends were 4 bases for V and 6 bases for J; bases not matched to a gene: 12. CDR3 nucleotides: TGTGCCAGCAGCTCCTCCGGGACAGGGTTCTTGGATGGCTACACCTTC. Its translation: CASSSSGTGFLDGYTF.

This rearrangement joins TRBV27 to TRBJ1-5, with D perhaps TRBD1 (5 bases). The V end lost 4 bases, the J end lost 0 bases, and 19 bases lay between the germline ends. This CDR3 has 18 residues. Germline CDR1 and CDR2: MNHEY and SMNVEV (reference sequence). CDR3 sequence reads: CASSSTRGHRSSNQPQHF. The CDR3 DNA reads TGTGCCAGCAGTTCGACCCGCGGACACCGGAGTAGCAATCAGCCCCAGCATTTT.